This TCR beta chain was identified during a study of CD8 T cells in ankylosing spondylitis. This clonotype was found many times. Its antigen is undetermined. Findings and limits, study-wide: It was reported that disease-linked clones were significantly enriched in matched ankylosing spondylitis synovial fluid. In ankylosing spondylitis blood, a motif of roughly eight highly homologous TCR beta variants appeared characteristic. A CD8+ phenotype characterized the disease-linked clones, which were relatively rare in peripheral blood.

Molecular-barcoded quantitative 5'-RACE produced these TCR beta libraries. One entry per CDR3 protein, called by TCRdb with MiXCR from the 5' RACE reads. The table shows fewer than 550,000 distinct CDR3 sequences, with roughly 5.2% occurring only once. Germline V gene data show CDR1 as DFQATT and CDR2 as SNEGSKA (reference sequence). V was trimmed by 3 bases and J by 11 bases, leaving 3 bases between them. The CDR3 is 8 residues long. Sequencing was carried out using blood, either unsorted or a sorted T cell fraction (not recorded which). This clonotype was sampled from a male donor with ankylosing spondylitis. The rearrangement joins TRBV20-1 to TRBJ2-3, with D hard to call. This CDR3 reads CSASEQYF. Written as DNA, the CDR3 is TGCAGTGCTAGCGAGCAGTATTTT.